A selection of T cell receptor beta chains follows, all from one sample in a study of blood T cell repertoires in COVID-19. Here immunoSEQ multiplex PCR was the method, and the copy in TCRdb shows in-frame clones only, minus some. The data hold roughly 100,000 clones, with 65% to 85% observed a single time. Sequencing was done on a sample of peripheral blood. The receptors come from an older man with active or convalescent COVID-19. The CDR3 runs from the conserved cysteine through the conserved F or W. D genes are given only for firm matches. Clone size is stated in some rows and not others, as once, few, many or a class when expanded.

clone size | J gene | V gene | D gene | CDR3 protein | CDR3 DNA
. | TRBJ2-7 | TRBV5-1 | TRBD1 | CASSRTGGGGSYEQYF | TGCGCCAGCAGCCGGACAGGGGGAGGGGGCTCCTACGAGCAGTACTTC
. | TRBJ2-5 | TRBV5-4 | TRBD1 | CASSKTGGEETQYF | TGTGCCAGCAGCAAGACAGGGGGTGAAGAGACCCAGTACTTC
. | TRBJ2-2 | TRBV7-2 | . | CASSPPRDTGELFF | TGTGCCAGCAGCCCTCCCAGGGACACCGGGGAGCTGTTTTTT
. | TRBJ2-7 | TRBV28 | TRBD1 | CASSPGGPSPEQYF | TGTGCCAGCAGCCCAGGGGGCCCCAGCCCCGAGCAGTACTTC
. | TRBJ2-2 | TRBV11-3 | . | CASSSYRDPGELFF | TGTGCCAGCAGCTCCTACAGGGATCCCGGGGAGCTGTTTTTT
. | TRBJ1-4 | TRBV9 | . | CASSETAGVEKLFF | TGTGCCAGCAGCGAGACAGCTGGGGTCGAAAAACTGTTTTTT
few | TRBJ1-1 | TRBV30 | . | CAWSREHAEAFF | TGTGCCTGGAGTCGTGAGCACGCTGAAGCTTTCTTT
. | TRBJ1-1 | TRBV5-1 | . | CASNQGSPMNTEAFF | TGCGCCAGCAATCAGGGGTCCCCGATGAACACTGAAGCTTTCTTT
. | TRBJ1-1 | TRBV18 | . | CASSPNSPKNTEAFF | TGTGCCAGCTCACCAAACTCGCCAAAGAACACTGAAGCTTTCTTT
. | TRBJ1-6 | TRBV6-2/TRBV6-3 | TRBD1 | CASSYSTGGEDSPLHF | TGTGCCAGCAGTTACTCGACAGGGGGCGAAGATTCACCCCTCCACTTT
. | TRBJ1-1 | TRBV30 | . | CAWSPQTEAFF | TGTGCCTGGAGCCCCCAAACTGAAGCTTTCTTT
. | TRBJ2-1 | TRBV5-6 | TRBD2 | CASSNLGGGIENEQFF | TGTGCCAGCAGTAATCTTGGCGGGGGGATCGAGAATGAGCAGTTCTTC
. | TRBJ1-5 | TRBV7-8 | . | CASRGGSPLYNQPQHF | TGTGCCAGCAGGGGGGGGTCCCCCTTATACAATCAGCCCCAGCATTTT
. | TRBJ2-5 | TRBV7-2 | TRBD2 | CASSLAGTSWETQYF | TGTGCCAGCAGCTTAGCTGGGACTAGCTGGGAGACCCAGTACTTC
. | TRBJ1-1 | TRBV12-3/TRBV12-4 | . | CASSSQVNTEAFF | TGTGCCAGCAGTTCGCAGGTGAACACTGAAGCTTTCTTT
. | TRBJ1-3 | TRBV11-2 | TRBD1 | CASSSEGGRANTIYF | TGTGCCAGCAGCTCCGAAGGGGGCAGGGCAAACACCATATATTTT
. | TRBJ2-3 | TRBV11-3 | . | CASSLGGARTDTQYF | TGTGCCAGCAGCTTAGGCGGGGCCCGCACAGATACGCAGTATTTT
. | TRBJ1-2 | TRBV19 | TRBD1 | CASSIRTGGSNYGYTF | TGTGCCAGTAGTATCCGGACAGGGGGATCTAACTATGGCTACACCTTC
. | TRBJ2-7 | TRBV11-2 | . | CASSLRPGEPYEQYF | TGTGCCAGCAGCTTAAGACCGGGAGAACCCTACGAGCAGTACTTC
. | TRBJ1-2 | TRBV5-6 | . | CASSYSDREGYGYTF | TGTGCCAGCAGCTACTCGGACCGGGAGGGTTATGGCTACACCTTC